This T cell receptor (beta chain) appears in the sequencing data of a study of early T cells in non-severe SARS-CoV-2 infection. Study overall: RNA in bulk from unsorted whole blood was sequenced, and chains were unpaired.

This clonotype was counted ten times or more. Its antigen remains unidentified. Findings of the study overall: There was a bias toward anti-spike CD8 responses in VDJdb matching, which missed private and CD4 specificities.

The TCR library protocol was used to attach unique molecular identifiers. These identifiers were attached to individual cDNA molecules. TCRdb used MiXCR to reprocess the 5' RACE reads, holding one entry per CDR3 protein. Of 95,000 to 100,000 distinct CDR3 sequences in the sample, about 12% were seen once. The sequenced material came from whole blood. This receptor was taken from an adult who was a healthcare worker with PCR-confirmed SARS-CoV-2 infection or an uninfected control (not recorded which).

The CDR3 DNA follows: TGCGGGGGGGCAGGGGGCTCCTACGAGCAGTACTTC. This sequence encodes CGGAGGSYEQYF. This chain connects TRBV20-1 to TRBJ2-7; TRBD1 or TRBD2 may be the D gene (7 bases each). CDR3 length: 12 amino acids. The germline V gene has CDR1 DFQATT and CDR2 SNEGSKA (reference sequence).